This T cell receptor beta chain was sequenced in a study of blood T cell repertoires in COVID-19. Study context: In each case, the material was cDNA or gDNA derived from T cells, B-cell-depleted T cells, or PBMCs.

V lost 0 bases to trimming and J lost 10 bases; unmatched junction nucleotides: 6. Germline V gene sequence: CDR1 SGDLS, CDR2 YYNGEE. The CDR3 is 15 amino acids. Per the original methods: Reference gene primer amplification yielded estimated nucleated cell counts. Profiled with immunoSEQ multiplex PCR; TCRdb holds only in-frame clones, not every one. V, J and clone size are those of that table, while D and trimming were read from the DNA. This sample carries about 200,000 clones, 94% of them seen once, and the ten largest clones take 0.76%. This clone was observed a single time. The source is a man younger than 40 with COVID-19, enrolled during active disease. The chain combines TRBV9 with TRBJ1-6, with 8 bases aligning to TRBD1. Material: peripheral blood. The CDR3 nucleotides are TGTGCCAGCAGCGTAGGAGCAGGGGGCGAATCACCCCTCCACTTT. Protein: CASSVGAGGESPLHF. Looking up the rest from reference TRBV9 and TRBJ1-6 gives the full variable domain: DSGVTQTPKHLITATGQRVTLRCSPRSGDLSVYWYQQSLDQGLQFLIQYYNGEERAKGNILERFSAQQFPDLHSELNLSSLELGDSALYFCASSVGAGGESPLHFGNGTRLTVT.